This T cell receptor beta chain was obtained from a study of identical twins' blood T cells. TCRdb passed the 5' RACE reads through MiXCR, listing each CDR3 protein once. This repertoire shows 300,000 to 450,000 distinct CDR3 sequences, more than 25% found once; its top ten account for about 6%. This clonotype was detected a few times. Germline lookup yields CDR1 SGHRS and CDR2 YFSETQ. The CDR3 totals 15 residues. J gave up 3 bases and V 2 bases, and 6 bases lay outside the gene matches. Likely shared infections and vaccines: all three twin pairs were reared together. V usage is TRBV5-1 and J usage is TRBJ2-3; 7 bases align to TRBD1. The sequence was collected from a woman aged 18 to 55 in good health. The specimen was PBMCs. The CDR3 loop is CASSFSRQGTDTQYF. The CDR3 coding sequence is TGCGCCAGCAGCTTTTCACGACAGGGAACAGATACGCAGTATTTT.